One sample yielded the 13 T cell receptor beta chains listed below, sequenced in a study of T cell changes during pregnancy in multiple sclerosis. The repertoire was sequenced with immunoSEQ multiplex PCR; TCRdb's copy has only in-frame clones and lacks some. The data contain 37,000 or so clones, 90% to 95% of them singletons. The starting material was CD4+ T cells from peripheral blood mononuclear cells, obtained in the second trimester of pregnancy. The receptors stem from a female donor in good health, enrolled as a control in a pregnancy study.

The chain recombines TRBV27 with TRBJ1-1, with 8 nucleotides matching TRBD1. CDR3 length: 15 residues. The J segment lost 4 bases and the V segment lost 4 bases, leaving 8 bases of the junction unmatched. Germline assignment: CDR1 MNHEY and CDR2 SMNVEV (reference sequence). DNA of the CDR3: TGTGCCAGCAGTTACATATTCAGGGGGCCCACTGAAGCTTTCTTT. Its translation is CASSYIFRGPTEAFF.

This clone came up once. V is TRBV6-1 and J is TRBJ2-7, with TRBD2 matching 11 bases. CDR3 length equals 15 residues. Germline V gene data show CDR1 as MNHNS and CDR2 as SASEGT. Losses at the gene ends were 5 bases for V and 6 bases for J; bases not matched to a gene: 9. In DNA form, the CDR3 reads TGTGCCAGCAGTCTCACTAGCGGGGGAGAGGTCGAGCAGTACTTC. Translated, it gives CASSLTSGGEVEQYF.

The CDR3 coding sequence is TGCGCCAGCAGCGGGGGACAGGGGGGATACGAGCAGTACTTC. Protein sequence: CASSGGQGGYEQYF. V usage is TRBV5-1 and J usage is TRBJ2-7; 11 bases align to TRBD1. The germline gives CDR1 SGHRS, CDR2 YFSETQ. V trimming: 4 bases; J trimming: 4 bases; junction bases outside the gene matches: 4. CDR3 length equals 14 residues.

V and J are TRBV7-2 and TRBJ2-5; tentatively, D is TRBD2 (6 bases). The germline CDR1 and CDR2 sequences are SGHTA and FQGNSA. V was cut by 5 bases and J by 4 bases, with 11 bases left in between. The CDR3 is made up of 13 amino acids. CDR3 nucleotide sequence: TGTGCCAGCAGCCAGGACTATATAGAGACCCAGTACTTC. It is translated as CASSQDYIETQYF.

The chain is built from TRBV27 and TRBJ2-2, with D unclear. Germline V gene lookup returns CDR1 MNHEY and CDR2 SMNVEV (reference sequence). Trimming removed 7 bases from V and 2 bases from J, with 5 bases in between. The CDR3 covers 12 residues. The CDR3 bases are TGTGCCAGCACCACTAACACCGGGGAGCTGTTTTTT. Translated, it gives CASTTNTGELFF.

The chain joins TRBV10-3 to TRBJ1-2, with D possibly being TRBD1 (6 bases). The germline V gene has CDR1 ENHRY and CDR2 SYGVKD. This CDR3 is 14 amino acids long. With 2 bases removed from V and 4 bases from J, the gap between germline ends came to 11 bases. DNA of the CDR3: TGTGCCATCAGTGAGGGGGGCCCCCTCTATGGCTACACCTTC. This encodes CAISEGGPLYGYTF.

V and J are TRBV27 and TRBJ2-7; possibly TRBD2 for D (5 bases). The V gene lost 3 bases and the J gene lost 2 bases, with 8 bases spanning the gap. Germline CDR1 and CDR2: MNHEY and SMNVEV (reference sequence). The CDR3 is 13 amino acids. CDR3 protein: CASSFGITYEQYF. The CDR3 region has the DNA TGTGCCAGCAGTTTCGGGATCACCTACGAGCAGTACTTC.

This clone was counted a few times. The V and J genes are TRBV27 and TRBJ2-6; the D gene is possibly TRBD2 (5 bases). Germline V CDR1 and CDR2: MNHEY, SMNVEV (reference sequence). This CDR3 spans 16 amino acids. The ends were cut back, 8 bases at V and 4 bases at J, with 18 bases in the middle. The CDR3 nucleotides are TGTGCCAGCTGGTCGGTCGGACTCCCCGGGGCCAACGTCCTGACTTTC. Protein sequence: CASWSVGLPGANVLTF.

The count of this clone is one. The rearrangement links TRBV9 to TRBJ1-4, with 12 bases lining up with TRBD1. In germline, CDR1 is SGDLS, CDR2 YYNGEE. The CDR3 runs 14 residues. Unmatched junction bases numbered 3, after V lost 4 bases and J lost 8 bases. CDR3 sequence reads: CASSFGTGGEKLFF. The DNA of the CDR3 is TGTGCCAGCAGCTTCGGGACAGGGGGCGAAAAACTGTTTTTT.

The sample holds one count of this clone. The chain couples TRBV6-5 to TRBJ1-1, with D uncertain. This CDR3 contains 13 residues. V lost 2 bases and J 5 bases, leaving 9 bases between the germline ends. The germline V gene encodes CDR1 MNHEY and CDR2 SVGAGI. CDR3 coding DNA: TGTGCCAGCAGTTACGAGACCAGGACTGAAGCTTTCTTT. This codes for CASSYETRTEAFF.

V is TRBV19 and J is TRBJ1-5, with 7 bases fitting TRBD1. The CDR3 totals 13 residues. Germline V gene sequence: CDR1 LNHDA, CDR2 SQIVND (reference sequence). V shed 4 bases and J 9 bases; nucleotides not matched to a gene: 6. The CDR3, as DNA: TGTGCCAGTAGTACGGGACAGTTTGGGCCCCAGCATTTT. It yields the protein CASSTGQFGPQHF. Looking up the rest from reference TRBV19 and TRBJ1-5 gives the full variable domain: DGGITQSPKYLFRKEGQNVTLSCEQNLNHDAMYWYRQDPGQGLRLIYYSQIVNDFQKGDIAEGYSVSREKKESFPLTVTSAQKNPTAFYLCASSTGQFGPQHFGDGTRLSIL.

The chain couples TRBV28 to TRBJ2-7, with 12 bases that match TRBD1. The CDR3 is 14 amino acids. Germline-derived CDR1 and CDR2 are MDHEN and SYDVKM. V shed 3 bases and J 5 bases; nucleotides not matched to a gene: 2. CDR3 DNA sequence: TGTGCCAGCAGTTTGGGACAGGGGGCCAACGAGCAGTACTTC. This gives the protein CASSLGQGANEQYF.

The gene calls are TRBV5-4 and TRBJ2-1, with D perhaps TRBD1 (5 bases). The V and J ends lost 5 bases and 0 bases respectively, with 12 bases between them. The CDR3 contains 15 residues. Germline values: CDR1 SGHNT, CDR2 YYREEE (reference sequence). CDR3 protein: CASRHRRSSYNEQFF. The CDR3 DNA is TGTGCCAGCAGACACAGGAGAAGCTCCTACAATGAGCAGTTCTTC.